The entry that follows covers one T cell receptor (beta chain) sequence. The antigen is unknown. The CDR3 runs 15 residues. The J segment lost 0 bases and the V segment lost 4 bases, leaving 5 bases of the junction unmatched. In germline, CDR1 is SGDLS, CDR2 YYNGEE. Assay: immunoSEQ multiplex PCR; the TCRdb copy retains only in-frame clones and omits some. This sample has under 250,000 clones; around nine tenths occur once, and the top ten carry 2.6%. This specimen comes from a study of cytomegalovirus exposure and HLA in healthy donors. Study findings and constraints: The study put 150 to 200 TCR beta chains on its list as cytomegalovirus-associated. Reported results showed that the classifier diagnosed cytomegalovirus status with high specificity and sensitivity. There were a few CMV-associated chains whose specificity for CMV antigens was confirmed in vitro.

The J gene is TRBJ2-3, the V gene TRBV9, with TRBD2 identical over 7 bases. The specimen was PBMCs. This receptor was taken from a man aged 18 to 30 in good health and CMV-seronegative. CDR3 residues: CASSPTSASTDTQYF. CDR3 sequence (DNA): TGTGCCAGCAGCCCAACTAGCGCGAGCACAGATACGCAGTATTTT.